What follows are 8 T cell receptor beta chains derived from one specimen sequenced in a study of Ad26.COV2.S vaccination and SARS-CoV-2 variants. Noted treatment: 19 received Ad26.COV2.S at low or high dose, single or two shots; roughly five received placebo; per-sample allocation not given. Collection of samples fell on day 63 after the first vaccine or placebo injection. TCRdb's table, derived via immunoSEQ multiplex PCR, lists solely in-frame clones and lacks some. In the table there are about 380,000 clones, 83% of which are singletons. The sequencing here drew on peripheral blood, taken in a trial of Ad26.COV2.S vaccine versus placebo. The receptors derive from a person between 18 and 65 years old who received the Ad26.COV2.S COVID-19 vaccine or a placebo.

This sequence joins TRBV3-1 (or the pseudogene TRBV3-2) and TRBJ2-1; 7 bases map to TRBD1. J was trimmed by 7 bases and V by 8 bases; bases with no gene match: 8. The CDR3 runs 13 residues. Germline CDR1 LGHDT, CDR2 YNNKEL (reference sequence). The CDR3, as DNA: TGTGCCAGCGCTCCGACAGGGCTGAATGAGCAGTTCTTC. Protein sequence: CASAPTGLNEQFF.

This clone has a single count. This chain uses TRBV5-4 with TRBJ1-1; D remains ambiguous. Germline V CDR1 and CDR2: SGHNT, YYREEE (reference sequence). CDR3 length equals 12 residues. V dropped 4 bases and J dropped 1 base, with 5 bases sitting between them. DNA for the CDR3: TGTGCCAGCAGCCATGGGAACACTGAAGCTTTCTTT. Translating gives CASSHGNTEAFF.

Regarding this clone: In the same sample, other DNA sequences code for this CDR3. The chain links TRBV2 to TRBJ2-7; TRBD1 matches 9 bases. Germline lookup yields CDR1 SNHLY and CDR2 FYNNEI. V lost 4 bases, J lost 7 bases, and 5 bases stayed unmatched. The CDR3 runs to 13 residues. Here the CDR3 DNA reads TGTGCCAGCAGTGGACAGGGGGTTGGGGAGCAGTACTTC. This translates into CASSGQGVGEQYF.

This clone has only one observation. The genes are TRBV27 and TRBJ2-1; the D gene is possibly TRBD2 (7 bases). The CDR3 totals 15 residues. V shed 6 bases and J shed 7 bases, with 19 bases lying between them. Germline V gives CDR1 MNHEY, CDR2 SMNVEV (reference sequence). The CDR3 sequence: CASREWGGPKNEQFF. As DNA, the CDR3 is TGTGCCAGCAGGGAGTGGGGGGGGCCAAAAAATGAGCAGTTCTTC.

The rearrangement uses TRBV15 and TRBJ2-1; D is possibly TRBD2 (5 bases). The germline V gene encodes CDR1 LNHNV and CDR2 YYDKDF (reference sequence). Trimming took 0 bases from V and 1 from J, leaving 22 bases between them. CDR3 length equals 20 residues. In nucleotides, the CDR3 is TGTGCCACCAGCAGAGACGACGGGGTCCCTAATACCGATTCCTACAATGAGCAGTTCTTC. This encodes CATSRDDGVPNTDSYNEQFF.

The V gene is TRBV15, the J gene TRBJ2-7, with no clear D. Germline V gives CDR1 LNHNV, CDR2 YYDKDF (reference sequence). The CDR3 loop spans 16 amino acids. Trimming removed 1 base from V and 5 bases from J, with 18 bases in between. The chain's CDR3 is CATSRATRALFHEQYF. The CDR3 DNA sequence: TGTGCCACCAGCAGAGCCACACGGGCATTATTCCACGAGCAGTACTTC.

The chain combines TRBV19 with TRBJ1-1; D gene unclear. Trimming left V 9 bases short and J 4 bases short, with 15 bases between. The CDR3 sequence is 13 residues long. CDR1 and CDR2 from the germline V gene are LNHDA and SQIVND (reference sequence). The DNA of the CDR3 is TGTGCCAGCTTTGCGTGGGGAGGCACTGAAGCTTTCTTT. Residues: CASFAWGGTEAFF.

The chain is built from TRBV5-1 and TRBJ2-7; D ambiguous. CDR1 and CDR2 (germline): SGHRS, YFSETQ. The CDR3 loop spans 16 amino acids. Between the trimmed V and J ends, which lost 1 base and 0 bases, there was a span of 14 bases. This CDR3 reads CASSLLGHISSYEQYF. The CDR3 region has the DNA TGCGCCAGCAGCTTGCTAGGCCACATTTCCTCCTACGAGCAGTACTTC.